Presented here are 2 T cell receptor beta chains from one specimen sequenced in a study of spatial heterogeneity in lung cancer. TCRdb called the 5' RACE reads again in MiXCR, with one record for every CDR3 protein. The top ten hold around 27% of the sample, which has about 13,000 distinct CDR3 sequences, 4.5% to 5.5% seen once. Their antigens are not known. General study points: Tumoral mutation counts were tracked by counts of expanded intratumoral alpha and beta TCRs.

Time point noted: sample taken at primary tumor resection. Sequencing was performed on lung tumor tissue, taken at surgery. The receptors here all came from a male donor with early-stage non-small cell lung cancer.

The J gene is TRBJ2-5, the V gene TRBV9; weak D call: TRBD1 (6 bases). Germline-derived CDR1 and CDR2 are SGDLS and YYNGEE. The V end lost 0 bases, the J end lost 5 bases, and 8 bases lay between the germline ends. This CDR3 comprises 13 residues. Written as DNA, the CDR3 is TGTGCCAGCAGCGTAGCAGGGGTGGAGACCCAGTACTTC. Translation: CASSVAGVETQYF.

This clonotype turned up a few times. This chain uses TRBV28 with TRBJ1-6, with D hard to call. Germline CDR1 reads MDHEN; CDR2 reads SYDVKM. The ends were cut back, 11 bases at V and 8 bases at J, with 16 bases in the middle. This CDR3 contains 13 residues. CDR3 DNA sequence: TGTGCCGCGGGAAGGATCATAGATTCACCCCTCCACTTT. Amino acid sequence: CAAGRIIDSPLHF.